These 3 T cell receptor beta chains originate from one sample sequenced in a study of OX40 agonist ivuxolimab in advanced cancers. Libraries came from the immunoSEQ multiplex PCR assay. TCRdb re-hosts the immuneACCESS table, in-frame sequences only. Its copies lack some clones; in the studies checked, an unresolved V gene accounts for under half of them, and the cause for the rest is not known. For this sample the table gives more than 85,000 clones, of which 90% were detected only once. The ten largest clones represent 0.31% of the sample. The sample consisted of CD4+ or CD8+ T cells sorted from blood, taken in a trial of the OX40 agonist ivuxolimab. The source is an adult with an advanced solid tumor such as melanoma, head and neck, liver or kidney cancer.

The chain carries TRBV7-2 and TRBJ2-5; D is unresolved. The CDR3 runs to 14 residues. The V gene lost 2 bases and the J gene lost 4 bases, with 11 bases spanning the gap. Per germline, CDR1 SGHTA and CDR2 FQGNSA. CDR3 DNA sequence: TGTGCCAGCAGCTTAACACGGCCTCCAGAGACCCAGTACTTC. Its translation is CASSLTRPPETQYF.

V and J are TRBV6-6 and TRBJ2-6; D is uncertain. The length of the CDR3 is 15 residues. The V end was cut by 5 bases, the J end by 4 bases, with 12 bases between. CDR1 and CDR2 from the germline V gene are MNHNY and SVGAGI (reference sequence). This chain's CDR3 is CASSLDFSGANVLTF. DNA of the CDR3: TGTGCCAGCAGTCTCGACTTCTCCGGGGCCAACGTCCTGACTTTC.

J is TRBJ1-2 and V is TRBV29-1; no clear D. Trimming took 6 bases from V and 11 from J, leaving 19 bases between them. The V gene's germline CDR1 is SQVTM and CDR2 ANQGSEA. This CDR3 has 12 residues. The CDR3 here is CSVRDAGMRYTF. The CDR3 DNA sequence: TGCAGCGTAAGGGATGCCGGTATGCGGTACACCTTC.